This entry lists 15 T cell receptor beta chains sequenced from one sample in a study of Graves' ophthalmopathy and Graves' hyperthyroidism. Investigators amplified TCR beta CDR3 regions from RNA transcripts. An opening RT-PCR round employed HTBI primers and preceded a second-round multiplex PCR. TCRdb called the multiplex PCR reads again in MiXCR, with one record for every CDR3 protein. The sample carries over a million distinct CDR3 sequences, 35% to 40% recorded once. Input material: peripheral blood or thyroid tissue (not recorded which). The receptor source for this set is an adult man with Graves' hyperthyroidism.

The chain is built from TRBV28 and TRBJ2-2; perhaps TRBD2 as D (6 bases). CDR1 and CDR2 from the germline V gene are MDHEN and SYDVKM. Trimming removed 8 bases at V and 3 bases at J, with 10 bases between. The CDR3 runs 13 residues. CDR3 in amino acids: CASGGSHTGELFF. Written as DNA, the CDR3 is TGTGCCAGCGGGGGGAGCCACACCGGGGAGCTGTTTTTT.

In its sample, this clonotype was seen many times. This chain links TRBV5-6 with TRBJ1-1; D might be TRBD1 (5 bases). Trimming shortened V by 7 bases and J by 1 base, and 8 bases separated the two germline ends. Germline values: CDR1 SGHDT, CDR2 YYEEEE. The CDR3 covers 12 residues. CDR3 protein: CASGHGNTEAFF. The CDR3 region has the DNA TGTGCCAGCGGACACGGGAACACTGAAGCTTTCTTT.

V gene TRBV10-3 combines with J gene TRBJ1-6, with D perhaps matching TRBD1 (5 bases). The CDR3 spans 18 residues. Germline V gene data show CDR1 as ENHRY and CDR2 as SYGVKD. Between the trimmed V and J ends, which lost 6 bases and 8 bases, there was a span of 26 bases. The CDR3 protein is CAISNPNAGQPGDSPLHF. CDR3 DNA: TGTGCCATCAGCAACCCCAACGCGGGGCAACCTGGGGATTCACCCCTCCACTTT.

To note about this clonotype: Since a much larger clone is just one base distant, this may be a read error. The CDR3 does not close with the conserved phenylalanine or tryptophan, likely indicating a read error. The V call is TRBV19, the J call TRBJ1-1; 9 positions match TRBD1. From germline, CDR1 is LNHDA and CDR2 SQIVND (reference sequence). CDR3 length: 16 amino acids. V was pared by 3 bases and J by 0 bases, with 5 bases of the junction left unmatched. This CDR3 reads CASSMGTGGMNTEAFV. The CDR3 DNA follows: TGTGCCAGTAGTATGGGAACAGGGGGCATGAACACTGAAGCTTTCGTT.

This clonotype was observed many times. The chain has TRBV20-1 and TRBJ2-7; 7 bases are shared with TRBD1. V was pared by 6 bases and J by 9 bases, with 14 bases of the junction left unmatched. Germline CDR1 is DFQATT and CDR2 is SNEGSKA (reference sequence). The CDR3 length is 13 residues. CDR3 in amino acids: CSATDRPKVGQYF. CDR3 bases: TGCAGTGCCACGGACAGGCCTAAGGTAGGGCAGTACTTC.

V usage is TRBV7-9 and J usage is TRBJ2-7; 9 nucleotides align to TRBD1. Germline V lookup: CDR1 SEHNR, CDR2 FQNEAQ (reference sequence). The V and J ends lost 5 bases and 6 bases, in that order; junction bases with no gene match: 8. This CDR3 spans 14 amino acids. The CDR3 here is CASSRPGQGIEQYF. In nucleotides, the CDR3 is TGTGCCAGCAGCCGACCCGGACAGGGGATCGAGCAGTACTTC.

The chain recombines TRBV24-1 with TRBJ2-7, with D unclear. The V end was cut by 7 bases, the J end by 8 bases, with 11 bases between. Germline V gives CDR1 KGHDR, CDR2 SFDVKD. This CDR3 has 11 residues. In nucleotides, the CDR3 is TGTGCCACCAGGCCTGCTTTTAAGCAGTACTTC. It translates to CATRPAFKQYF.

This rearrangement joins TRBV10-3 to TRBJ1-6; D is uncertain. The CDR3 extends over 17 amino acids. Germline V gene data show CDR1 as ENHRY and CDR2 as SYGVKD. V was pared by 5 bases and J by 0 bases, with 14 bases between. This CDR3 is CAISSDHGFSYNSPLHF. Here the CDR3 DNA reads TGTGCCATCAGTTCAGACCACGGGTTCTCCTATAATTCACCCCTCCACTTT.

This rearrangement joins TRBV6-5 to TRBJ1-5; D unresolved. The CDR3 spans 16 residues. Germline loops: CDR1 MNHEY, CDR2 SVGAGI. Trimming pared 0 bases from V and 2 bases from J, leaving 11 bases between. CDR3 DNA: TGTGCCAGCAGTTACTCCTCCAGCGCGGGCAATCAGCCCCAGCATTTT. This encodes CASSYSSSAGNQPQHF.

Many counts were recorded for this clonotype. The gene calls are TRBV15 and TRBJ1-5; D gene unclear. The CDR3 has 14 amino acids. In germline, CDR1 is LNHNV, CDR2 YYDKDF (reference sequence). The ends were cut back, 1 base at V and 6 bases at J, with 10 bases in the middle. Here the CDR3 reads CATSRVPGSQPQHF. CDR3 nucleotide sequence: TGTGCCACCAGCAGAGTTCCGGGCAGTCAGCCCCAGCATTTT.

This clonotype was detected only a few times. The chain carries TRBV7-4 and TRBJ1-5; D perhaps matches TRBD1 (6 bases). The germline CDR1 and CDR2 sequences are SGHVT and SQSDAQ. Trimming stripped 7 bases from V and 1 base from J, with 26 bases between. The CDR3 sequence is 19 residues long. The CDR3 here is CASTSGFRGKQASNQPQHF. The DNA of the CDR3 is TGTGCCAGCACCTCAGGTTTTAGGGGGAAACAGGCCAGCAATCAGCCCCAGCATTTT.

The V call is TRBV7-9, the J call TRBJ2-2, with 8 positions matching TRBD2. This CDR3 is built from 16 residues. Germline-derived CDR1 and CDR2 are SEHNR and FQNEAQ (reference sequence). With 5 bases clipped from V and 4 bases from J, the junction kept 9 bases outside the gene matches. The CDR3 nucleotides read TGTGCCAGCAGCGTTCGCCCGGGGGGGGGCACCGGGGAGCTGTTTTTT. Translation: CASSVRPGGGTGELFF. Full variable domain (remainder filled in from reference TRBV7-9 and TRBJ2-2): DTGVSQNPRHKITKRGQNVTFRCDPISEHNRLYWYRQTLGQGPEFLTYFQNEAQLEKSRLLSDRFSAERPKGSFSTLEIQRTEQGDSAMYLCASSVRPGGGTGELFFGEGSRLTVL.

In the case of this clonotype: This clone may be a read error of a much larger clone one base away. J is TRBJ2-7 and V is TRBV7-6; 7 nucleotides align to TRBD2. V shed 5 bases, J shed 0 bases, and the junction held 10 bases outside the gene matches. Germline CDR1 and CDR2: SGHVS and FNYEAQ. CDR3 size: 16 residues. The CDR3 region has the DNA TGTGCCAGCAGCCGGGGTGGGGCTAGCGGCTCCTACGAGCAGTACTTC. The encoded protein is CASSRGGASGSYEQYF.

Concerning this clonotype itself: This may be a read error, as it is one base from a much larger clone. The V and J genes are TRBV2 and TRBJ1-3, with TRBD1 matching 8 bases. V gave up 8 bases and J gave up 2 bases; unmatched junction bases: 2. From germline, CDR1 is SNHLY and CDR2 FYNNEI. This CDR3 is 13 amino acids long. CDR3 amino acids: CASDRGTGNTIYF. As DNA, the CDR3 is TGTGCCAGCGACAGGGGTACTGGAAACACCATATATTTT. The full variable domain, in which reference TRBV2 and TRBJ1-3 provide the parts outside the CDR3, is EPEVTQTPSHQVTQMGQEVILRCVPISNHLYFYWYRQILGQKVEFLVSFYNNEISEKSEIFDDQFSVERPDGSNFTLKIRSTKLEDSAMYFCASDRGTGNTIYFGEGSWLTVV.

A word on this clonotype: It is likely a read error, because the conserved phenylalanine at the end of the CDR3 is missing. The limits of the CDR3 on the DNA are not certain, so only TCRdb's listed CDR3 is given. The rearrangement joins TRBV7-9 to TRBJ2-5. Germline V gene data show CDR1 as SEHNR and CDR2 as FQNEAQ (reference sequence). The CDR3 contains 8 residues when both ends are counted. CDR3 loop: CASSLASV.